Given below is one TCR beta chain in context. V dropped 4 bases and J dropped 1 base, with 7 bases sitting between them. Germline lookup yields CDR1 LNHDA and CDR2 SQIVND (reference sequence). This CDR3 comprises 13 residues. This sample stems from a study of blood T cell repertoires in COVID-19. Looking at the study overall: COVID-19 samples from acute and convalescent phases originated in the United States, Italy and Spain.

How the authors handled the data: Nucleated cell counts were estimated from reference gene primer amplification. Method: immunoSEQ multiplex PCR; TCRdb's copy keeps in-frame clones and lacks some. That table supplies the V and J calls and clone size; D and trimming were determined from the DNA. Among approximately 72,000 clones listed, around nine tenths were seen once. The clonotype was recovered from a woman between 55 and 75 years old with acute or convalescent COVID-19. Material: peripheral blood. The rearrangement uses TRBV19 and TRBJ2-5; D is possibly TRBD1 (6 bases). This CDR3 reads CASSTGVQETQYF. CDR3 coding DNA: TGTGCCAGTAGTACAGGGGTCCAAGAGACCCAGTACTTC. The full variable domain, completed using reference TRBV19 and TRBJ2-5, is DGGITQSPKYLFRKEGQNVTLSCEQNLNHDAMYWYRQDPGQGLRLIYYSQIVNDFQKGDIAEGYSVSREKKESFPLTVTSAQKNPTAFYLCASSTGVQETQYFGPGTRLLVL.